This record looks at one TCR beta chain sequence and its context. What it binds is unknown. The sample is drawn from a study of early T cells in non-severe SARS-CoV-2 infection. Across the whole study: The input, bulk RNA from unsorted whole blood, was sequenced, and chains were unpaired.

Germline CDR1 is PRHDT and CDR2 is FYEKMQ (reference sequence). This CDR3 is 17 amino acids long. V was pared by 4 bases and J by 4 bases, with 17 bases between. Study-wide findings and caveats: Matching results from VDJdb favored anti-spike CD8 responses, leaving private and CD4 specificities undetected.

As part of library construction, unique molecular identifiers were attached to individual cDNA molecules. TCRdb used MiXCR to reprocess the 5' RACE reads, holding one entry per CDR3 protein. The sample contains about 64,000 distinct CDR3 sequences, around 21% of which appear only once. The clonotype comes from an adult who was a healthcare worker with PCR-confirmed SARS-CoV-2 infection or an uninfected control (not recorded which). The chain recombines TRBV13 with TRBJ2-6, with D maybe TRBD2 (6 bases). The sequenced sample was whole blood, obtained at baseline. DNA for the CDR3: TGTGCCAGCAGCTCCCGGGACTGGGAGGCCGGGGCCAACGTCCTGACTTTC. This encodes CASSSRDWEAGANVLTF.